These 22 T cell receptor beta chains were sequenced from one sample in a study of human T cells and chemical hapten exposure. TCRdb processed the RACE reads anew with MiXCR; each CDR3 protein has one entry. Of more than 55,000 distinct CDR3 sequences detected, approximately 10% appear once; the ten largest clones hold almost 4%. Time point of the sample: pre-sensitization, week 0. Specified treatment: therapeutic diphenylcyclopropenone sensitization with weekly scalp DPC. Sequencing was performed on whole blood, taken in connection with sensitization to the hapten diphenylcyclopropenone (DPC). All receptors derive from a woman in her 40s with alopecia areata. Some clones in this sample may be carry-over from other donors' samples.

V and J are TRBV20-1 and TRBJ1-1; TRBD1 matches at 7 bases. CDR1 DFQATT and CDR2 SNEGSKA come from the germline V gene (reference sequence). Unmatched junction bases numbered 6, after V lost 3 bases and J lost 5 bases. The CDR3 is 13 amino acids. The CDR3 DNA is TGCAGTGCTAGGGAGGGGGCGCGGACTGAAGCTTTCTTT. Its translation is CSAREGARTEAFF.

The chain carries TRBV28 and TRBJ1-4; D may be TRBD1 (6 bases). Trimming removed 5 bases at V and 1 base at J, with 14 bases between. Germline lookup yields CDR1 MDHEN and CDR2 SYDVKM. The length of the CDR3 is 16 residues. The CDR3 spells CASSVRGLVTNEKLFF. Written as DNA, the CDR3 is TGTGCCAGCAGTGTCAGGGGTTTAGTAACTAATGAAAAACTGTTTTTT.

Ten or more counts support this clonotype. V and J are TRBV7-2 and TRBJ2-7, with D perhaps TRBD2 (5 bases). V lost 1 base, J lost 6 bases, and 16 bases lay in between. Germline CDR1 and CDR2: SGHTA and FQGNSA. The CDR3 runs to 15 residues. The DNA of the CDR3 is TGTGCCAGCAGCTTAGTGCCCCAATCGGCGGGCGAGCAGTACTTC. Protein sequence: CASSLVPQSAGEQYF.

The V gene is TRBV4-3, the J gene TRBJ2-7; D gene ambiguous. The CDR3 runs to 15 residues. Trimming stripped 2 bases from V and 3 bases from J, with 14 bases between. Germline V gene lookup returns CDR1 LGHNA and CDR2 YSLEER. The CDR3 loop reads CASSQYGSPNYEQYF. The DNA of the CDR3 is TGCGCCAGCAGCCAATACGGGTCGCCTAACTACGAGCAGTACTTC.

This clonotype was found many times. The chain couples TRBV2 to TRBJ1-5; 12 positions match TRBD1. The CDR3 consists of 16 residues. V was clipped by 8 bases and J by 5 bases; unmatched bases: 10. Germline CDR1 reads SNHLY; CDR2 reads FYNNEI. This CDR3 reads CASLRDRGRLDQPQHF. In nucleotides, the CDR3 is TGTGCCAGCCTCCGGGACAGGGGGCGGTTGGATCAGCCCCAGCATTTT.

This clonotype showed up many times. J is TRBJ2-2 and V is TRBV6-4; D tentatively reads TRBD1 or TRBD2 (5 bases each). CDR1 and CDR2 (germline): MRHNA, SNTAGT. V shed 4 bases and J shed 5 bases, with 11 bases lying between them. This CDR3 has 14 residues. CDR3: CASSVRDLTGELFF. In DNA, the CDR3 is TGTGCCAGCAGTGTCAGGGACCTTACCGGGGAGCTGTTTTTT.

The chain has TRBV20-1 and TRBJ2-3, with D unresolved. V lost 0 bases and J 0 bases, leaving 22 bases between the germline ends. Germline loops: CDR1 DFQATT, CDR2 SNEGSKA (reference sequence). The CDR3 has 19 residues. CDR3 in DNA: TGCAGTGCTAGAGACGTAAAGGGCGGTGATTTGACTAGCACAGATACGCAGTATTTT. Translated, it gives CSARDVKGGDLTSTDTQYF.

V gene TRBV11-2 combines with J gene TRBJ2-3, with TRBD2 as a possible D gene (6 bases). The CDR3 covers 17 residues. CDR1 is SGHAT, CDR2 FQNNGV, per germline. Deletions cut 4 bases from V and 6 bases from J, with 23 bases between. The CDR3 region is CASSSIGIVGTHDTQYF. CDR3 nucleotide sequence: TGTGCCAGCAGCTCCATAGGGATTGTGGGGACTCACGATACGCAGTATTTT.

The chain carries TRBV4-2 and TRBJ2-7, with a weak D call TRBD1 (5 bases). V was clipped by 4 bases and J by 2 bases, with 15 bases between them. The length of the CDR3 is 15 residues. Germline values: CDR1 LGHNA, CDR2 YNFKEQ. The CDR3 DNA follows: TGTGCCAGCAGCCCTGACTTGACAGCCACCTACGAGCAGTACTTC. It is translated as CASSPDLTATYEQYF.

CDR3 nucleotide sequence: TGTGCCAGCAGTTTAATCGGGAAGGAAGCTTTCTTT. It codes for CASSLIGKEAFF. The V call is TRBV12-3 or TRBV12-4, the J call TRBJ1-1; no firm D call. The V end was cut by 2 bases, the J end by 8 bases, with 9 bases between. This CDR3 has 12 residues.

This clonotype has at least ten counts. The chain is built from TRBV25-1 and TRBJ2-5; the D gene is possibly TRBD2 (6 bases). With 4 bases removed from V and 3 bases from J, the gap between germline ends came to 15 bases. CDR1 MGHDK and CDR2 SYGVNS come from the germline V gene. The CDR3 runs 15 residues. The CDR3 DNA sequence: TGTGCCAGCAGTGTCCGGGGGACTTCCAAAGAGACCCAGTACTTC. It encodes CASSVRGTSKETQYF.

The chain is built from TRBV7-2 and TRBJ2-7, with a possible D match to TRBD1 (6 bases). The CDR3 has 12 residues. Trimming shortened V by 5 bases and J by 6 bases, and 11 bases separated the two germline ends. Germline values: CDR1 SGHTA, CDR2 FQGNSA. The CDR3, as DNA: TGTGCCAGCAGCCCCGGACAGCTCGAGCAGTACTTC. This translates into CASSPGQLEQYF. Supplemented by reference TRBV7-2 and TRBJ2-7, the full variable domain reads GAGVSQSPSNKVTEKGKDVELRCDPISGHTALYWYRQSLGQGLEFLIYFQGNSAPDKSGLPSDRFSAERTGGSVSTLTIQRTQQEDSAVYLCASSPGQLEQYFGPGTRLTVT.

This sequence joins TRBV6-6 and TRBJ1-1, with TRBD1 identical over 7 bases. Unmatched junction bases numbered 11, after V lost 8 bases and J lost 5 bases. The CDR3 has 14 residues. In germline, CDR1 is MNHNY, CDR2 SVGAGI (reference sequence). The CDR3 nucleotides read TGTGCCAGCTTTGAGAGGGGGCTCCAGACTGAAGCTTTCTTT. Translating gives CASFERGLQTEAFF.

The sample holds a few counts of this clonotype. V gene TRBV28 combines with J gene TRBJ2-4, with D uncertain. The CDR3 has 15 residues. CDR1 is MDHEN and CDR2 is SYDVKM in the germline V gene. The germline V and J ends were trimmed by 7 bases and 0 bases, with 13 bases remaining between them. CDR3 coding DNA: TGTGCCAGCAAGGGAAGTGACATAGCCAAAAACATTCAGTACTTC. As protein: CASKGSDIAKNIQYF.

The rearrangement joins TRBV7-9 to TRBJ1-4; the D is unclear. Looked up from germline, CDR1 is SEHNR and CDR2 is FQNEAQ (reference sequence). The CDR3 is 12 residues long. Between the trimmed V and J ends, which lost 8 bases and 12 bases, there was a span of 16 bases. Here the CDR3 reads CASGATSVELFF. The CDR3 DNA follows: TGTGCCAGCGGCGCTACCTCGGTCGAACTGTTTTTT.

Ten or more counts support this clonotype. V is TRBV20-1 and J is TRBJ2-1, with 10 bases matching TRBD1. CDR1 is DFQATT and CDR2 is SNEGSKA in the germline V gene (reference sequence). This CDR3 comprises 14 residues. V trimming: 3 bases; J trimming: 3 bases; junction bases outside the gene matches: 2. The CDR3 region is CSARGDRGYNEQFF. In nucleotides, the CDR3 is TGCAGTGCTAGGGGGGACAGGGGCTACAATGAGCAGTTCTTC.

At least ten counts were recorded for this clonotype. The gene calls are TRBV27 and TRBJ1-5; maybe TRBD1 (5 bases). Per germline, CDR1 MNHEY and CDR2 SMNVEV (reference sequence). Trimming cost V 4 bases and J 4 bases, with 17 bases left between them. CDR3 size: 16 residues. In DNA, the CDR3 is TGTGCCAGCAGTTCACTGCTCAGGGATCCTAATCAGCCCCAGCATTTT. The encoded protein is CASSSLLRDPNQPQHF.

This clonotype was observed a few times. V and J are TRBV20-1 and TRBJ2-1; 8 nucleotides line up with TRBD2. The germline gives CDR1 DFQATT, CDR2 SNEGSKA (reference sequence). The CDR3 extends over 14 amino acids. V trimming: 4 bases; J trimming: 9 bases; junction bases outside the gene matches: 11. The CDR3 DNA reads TGCAGTGCTAATTACGGGGGGGCCGAAGGTGAGCAGTTCTTC. It translates to CSANYGGAEGEQFF.

There are a few counts of this clonotype. The rearrangement uses TRBV6-2 or TRBV6-3 and TRBJ1-2; weak D call: TRBD1 (6 bases). CDR3 size: 16 residues. Germline loops: CDR1 MNHEY, CDR2 SVGEGT. Trimming stripped 4 bases from V and 4 bases from J, with 19 bases between. This CDR3 reads CASSFSGQRTPYGYTF. Written as DNA, the CDR3 is TGTGCCAGCAGTTTTTCCGGACAGCGGACACCCTATGGCTACACCTTC.

The rearrangement links TRBV12-3 or TRBV12-4 to TRBJ1-5; TRBD1 aligns across 9 bases. CDR3 length: 14 amino acids. V lost 8 bases, J lost 5 bases, and 7 bases stayed unmatched. The CDR3 bases are TGTGCCAGCCGAGGACAGGGGTTTTATCAGCCCCAGCATTTT. The encoded protein is CASRGQGFYQPQHF.

This clonotype was detected only a few times. The chain links TRBV7-9 to TRBJ2-7; 7 bases map to TRBD2. V shed 6 bases, J shed 6 bases, and the junction held 11 bases outside the gene matches. CDR1 and CDR2 (germline): SEHNR, FQNEAQ (reference sequence). This CDR3 has 14 residues. The CDR3 reads CASRFSSGMGEQYF. The CDR3 DNA follows: TGTGCCAGCAGGTTTTCTAGCGGTATGGGCGAGCAGTACTTC. Supplemented by reference TRBV7-9 and TRBJ2-7, the full variable domain reads DTGVSQNPRHKITKRGQNVTFRCDPISEHNRLYWYRQTLGQGPEFLTYFQNEAQLEKSRLLSDRFSAERPKGSFSTLEIQRTEQGDSAMYLCASRFSSGMGEQYFGPGTRLTVT.

There are many counts of this clonotype. V gene TRBV19 combines with J gene TRBJ2-5; 8 bases map to TRBD1. The V gene end was trimmed by 8 bases and the J gene end by 5 bases; junction bases not matched to a gene: 10. Looked up from germline, CDR1 is LNHDA and CDR2 is SQIVND (reference sequence). There are 14 residues in the CDR3. CDR3 protein: CASGAQGAWETQYF. CDR3 coding DNA: TGTGCCAGTGGGGCCCAGGGGGCCTGGGAGACCCAGTACTTC.